The 27 T cell receptor beta chains given below trace back to one sample, sequenced in a study of blood T cells in healthy people across ages. PCR was performed a second time for about 7 to 11 cycles using a sample-barcoded 5' primer and a J-beta primer mix. TCRdb processed the 5' RACE reads anew with MiXCR; each CDR3 protein has one entry. The sample lists fewer than 900,000 distinct CDR3 sequences; roughly 34% were seen once. Material: blood. Every receptor here comes from a man aged 18 to 30 in good health.

The rearrangement uses TRBV20-1 and TRBJ2-1, with D perhaps TRBD2 (6 bases). The germline V gene has CDR1 DFQATT and CDR2 SNEGSKA (reference sequence). Trimming removed 3 bases at V and 0 bases at J, with 9 bases between. This CDR3 spans 14 amino acids. The CDR3 reads CSARGRLSYNEQFF. The CDR3 region has the DNA TGCAGTGCTAGGGGGAGGCTCTCCTACAATGAGCAGTTCTTC.

This clonotype came up a few times. This rearrangement joins TRBV9 to TRBJ1-6; TRBD1 is a possible D gene (6 bases). Germline values: CDR1 SGDLS, CDR2 YYNGEE. The CDR3 length is 15 residues. Trimming shortened V by 4 bases and J by 6 bases, and 14 bases separated the two germline ends. The CDR3, as DNA: TGTGCCAGCAGCCCGAGCGGCAGGGGTAATTCACCCCTCCACTTT. Its translation: CASSPSGRGNSPLHF.

The J gene is TRBJ2-7, the V gene TRBV29-1, with D perhaps matching TRBD2 (6 bases). The V end was cut by 7 bases, the J end by 7 bases, with 20 bases between. CDR1 is SQVTM and CDR2 is ANQGSEA in the germline V gene. CDR3 length: 13 amino acids. CDR3 amino acids: CSARLEDYNEQYF. CDR3 coding DNA: TGCAGCGCAAGACTAGAAGACTACAATGAGCAGTACTTC.

About this clonotype: It may be a read error: a sequence one base away is much more abundant. The V and J genes are TRBV12-3 or TRBV12-4 and TRBJ2-5; D gene unclear. V shed 2 bases and J shed 11 bases, with 18 bases lying between them. This CDR3 spans 14 amino acids. The CDR3 protein is CASSLRLPANEQYF. The CDR3 region has the DNA TGTGCCAGCAGTTTAAGGCTGCCCGCGAATGAGCAGTACTTC.

This clonotype was recorded many times. This chain joins TRBV20-1 and TRBJ2-3; 8 bases align to TRBD2. Looked up from germline, CDR1 is DFQATT and CDR2 is SNEGSKA (reference sequence). This CDR3 spans 13 amino acids. V lost 7 bases, J lost 3 bases, and 6 bases stayed unmatched. In nucleotides, the CDR3 is TGCAGTGTTAACGGGGGGGCTACAGATACGCAGTATTTT. This codes for CSVNGGATDTQYF.

There are a few counts of this clonotype. The chain couples TRBV7-8 to TRBJ2-2, with 7 nucleotides matching TRBD2. Germline lookup yields CDR1 SGHVS and CDR2 FQNEAQ. Trimming cost V 3 bases and J 0 bases; bases outside gene matches: 1. This CDR3 has 15 residues. CDR3 amino acids: CASSLGGANTGELFF. CDR3 nucleotides: TGTGCCAGCAGCTTGGGAGGGGCGAACACCGGGGAGCTGTTTTTT.

This sequence joins TRBV7-2 and TRBJ2-1, with 9 bases fitting TRBD2. With the DNA end fitting TRBJ2-7 better, the J assignment may be wrong. The germline gives CDR1 SGHTA, CDR2 FQGNSA. The CDR3 consists of 15 residues. The CDR3 sequence: CASSPRSGGYNEQYF. CDR3 nucleotides: TGTGCCAGCAGCCCTAGGAGCGGGGGGTACAATGAGCAGTACTTC.

The table lists this clonotype with many counts. CDR3 nucleotide sequence: TGCAGCGTTGAACAGGAGTGGGAAGAGGTCGCCACAGATACGCAGTATTTT. Translated, it gives CSVEQEWEEVATDTQYF. J is TRBJ2-3 and V is TRBV29-1; D gene unclear. V gave up 2 bases and J gave up 2 bases, with 20 bases separating them. The CDR3 consists of 17 residues. Per germline, CDR1 SQVTM and CDR2 ANQGSEA.

This clonotype was recorded a few times. V usage is TRBV24-1 and J usage is TRBJ2-7; a possible D gene is TRBD1 (5 bases). The CDR3 consists of 12 residues. V lost 1 base and J 12 bases, leaving 12 bases between the germline ends. Germline-derived CDR1 and CDR2 are KGHDR and SFDVKD. The DNA for the CDR3 is TGTGCCACCAGTGATTTAGGGGCAGGGTGGTACTTC. Translated, it gives CATSDLGAGWYF.

This chain joins TRBV4-3 and TRBJ1-1; 9 bases line up with TRBD1. CDR1 is LGHNA and CDR2 is YSLEER in the germline V gene. The CDR3 is made up of 15 amino acids. V shed 1 base and J 4 bases; nucleotides not matched to a gene: 4. The CDR3 DNA reads as TGCGCCAGCAGCCAAGGGACAGGGGTGGTCACTGAAGCTTTCTTT. It encodes CASSQGTGVVTEAFF.

This clonotype was counted ten times or more. This CDR3 reads CASSLELEGADTQYF. CDR3 bases: TGTGCCAGCAGCCTCGAACTAGAGGGCGCAGATACGCAGTATTTT. The chain carries TRBV6-2 or TRBV6-3 and TRBJ2-3; the D gene is possibly TRBD2 (5 bases). Deletions cut 6 bases from V and 4 bases from J, with 17 bases between. This CDR3 is built from 15 residues. Germline V gene lookup returns CDR1 MNHEY and CDR2 SVGEGT.

The rearrangement joins TRBV20-1 to TRBJ1-2; D gene ambiguous. The V end was cut by 3 bases, the J end by 3 bases, with 17 bases between. The CDR3 loop spans 15 amino acids. Germline lookup yields CDR1 DFQATT and CDR2 SNEGSKA (reference sequence). The CDR3 DNA reads TGCAGTGCTAGCCCCCCCGGGAGGGTGGACTATGGCTACACCTTC. Its translation is CSASPPGRVDYGYTF.

Details on this clonotype: It may be a read error: a sequence one base away is much more abundant. V gene TRBV12-3 or TRBV12-4 combines with J gene TRBJ2-1; D not resolved. There are 17 residues in the CDR3. The V end lost 5 bases, the J end lost 0 bases, and 17 bases lay between the germline ends. The CDR3 DNA reads TGTGCCAGCAGTCTAACCTCCGTAGCTAGCTCCTACAATGAGCAGTTCTTC. Its protein product is CASSLTSVASSYNEQFF.

J is TRBJ2-4 and V is TRBV29-1; the D gene is possibly TRBD2 (5 bases). The DNA end is a closer match to TRBJ2-5, so the J assignment may be wrong. The CDR3 totals 16 residues. Germline-derived CDR1 and CDR2 are SQVTM and ANQGSEA. The CDR3: CSVSAPGLGMGETQYF. CDR3 nucleotides: TGCAGCGTCTCGGCTCCGGGGTTGGGGATGGGGGAGACCCAGTACTTC.

This clonotype was seen a handful of times. The chain carries TRBV20-1 and TRBJ2-6; weak D call: TRBD1 (5 bases). Germline CDR1 DFQATT, CDR2 SNEGSKA (reference sequence). The CDR3 totals 14 residues. V lost 5 bases and J lost 4, with 12 bases in between. The CDR3 reads CSAFSRAGANVLTF. CDR3 bases: TGCAGTGCTTTTAGCAGGGCCGGGGCCAACGTCCTGACTTTC.

This chain connects TRBV7-2 to TRBJ2-3; D gene unclear. CDR3 size: 13 residues. Germline lookup yields CDR1 SGHTA and CDR2 FQGNSA. V lost 5 bases to trimming and J lost 10 bases, with 16 bases between them. The CDR3 region is CASSPPGEAAQYF. Here the CDR3 DNA reads TGTGCCAGCAGCCCCCCTGGTGAGGCGGCGCAGTATTTT.

This sequence joins TRBV28 and TRBJ2-5; TRBD2 aligns across 9 bases. The CDR3 runs to 16 residues. Trimming at V came to 3 bases and at J to 11 bases, leaving 16 bases not matched to a gene. Per the germline V gene, CDR1 is MDHEN and CDR2 is SYDVKM. In DNA, the CDR3 is TGTGCCAGCAGTTTGACATCTAGCGGGATCTACAATGAGCAGTACTTC. Amino acids: CASSLTSSGIYNEQYF.

This chain connects TRBV6-4 to TRBJ2-7; the D is unclear. The CDR3 runs to 14 residues. Trimming stripped 8 bases from V and 2 bases from J, with 16 bases between. Germline V gene data show CDR1 as MRHNA and CDR2 as SNTAGT. DNA of the CDR3: TGTGCCAGCCCTCGGCAGAGGCCGACCTACGAGCAGTACTTC. Translation: CASPRQRPTYEQYF.

The rearrangement uses TRBV12-3 or TRBV12-4 and TRBJ1-1; D perhaps matches TRBD1 (6 bases). CDR3 length equals 13 residues. Trimming stripped 6 bases from V and 6 bases from J, with 14 bases between. DNA for the CDR3: TGTGCCAGCAGCCAGGGGCCCCTTCCTGAAGCTTTCTTT. Residues: CASSQGPLPEAFF.

This clonotype was picked up one time. One end of the junction is discordant with germline, which a read error may explain. The chain links TRBV12-3 or TRBV12-4 to TRBJ2-7; the D is unclear. The CDR3 is 13 residues long. CDR3 amino acids: CASSLARGYERYF. The DNA for the CDR3 is TGTGCCAGCAGTTTAGCGCGTGGCTACGAGCGGTACTTC.

This clonotype was detected a few times. The chain employs TRBV5-1 and TRBJ2-1, with D tentatively TRBD1 (6 bases). The V end lost 4 bases, the J end lost 6 bases, and 11 bases lay between the germline ends. The CDR3 runs to 13 residues. Germline V lookup: CDR1 SGHRS, CDR2 YFSETQ. CDR3: CASSVTGPNEQFF. The CDR3 bases are TGCGCCAGCAGCGTTACAGGGCCCAATGAGCAGTTCTTC.

The chain has TRBV7-2 and TRBJ1-2, with D maybe TRBD1 (6 bases). The V and J ends lost 5 bases and 0 bases respectively, with 13 bases between them. This CDR3 region has 15 residues. Germline lookup yields CDR1 SGHTA and CDR2 FQGNSA. The CDR3 DNA is TGTGCCAGCAGCCCAGGGGACACCACTAACTATGGCTACACCTTC. Its translation: CASSPGDTTNYGYTF.

This clonotype was found a few times. The rearrangement uses TRBV11-3 and TRBJ2-3; no clear D gene. This CDR3 contains 14 residues. The V end was cut by 5 bases, the J end by 4 bases, with 13 bases between. Per germline, CDR1 SGHNT and CDR2 YENEEA. CDR3 loop: CASSLLNLSDTQYF. Here the CDR3 DNA reads TGTGCCAGCAGCCTACTAAATTTATCAGATACGCAGTATTTT.

As to this clonotype: Possible read error: a much larger clone is one base away. V gene TRBV27 combines with J gene TRBJ2-7; TRBD1 aligns across 7 bases. The CDR3 has 14 amino acids. Per the germline V gene, CDR1 is MNHEY and CDR2 is SMNVEV (reference sequence). V gave up 6 bases and J gave up 3 bases; unmatched junction bases: 8. The CDR3 spells CASRLQSGGYEQYF. The CDR3, as DNA: TGTGCCAGCAGGTTACAGTCAGGGGGCTACGAGCAGTACTTC.

This chain joins TRBV3-1 and TRBJ1-4, with D perhaps matching TRBD1 (6 bases). The CDR3 sequence is 20 residues long. The V gene lost 0 bases and the J gene lost 5 bases, with 25 bases spanning the gap. Germline CDR1 reads LGHDT; CDR2 reads YNNKEL (reference sequence). CDR3 sequence reads: CASSQDGRGRAPASNEKLFF. The CDR3 nucleotides are TGTGCCAGCAGCCAAGACGGCAGGGGTCGGGCCCCCGCCTCCAATGAAAAACTGTTTTTT.

This clonotype was seen a few times. The chain employs TRBV6-1 and TRBJ2-1, with D tentatively TRBD2 (6 bases). Germline V gene sequence: CDR1 MNHNS, CDR2 SASEGT. Deletions cut 1 base from V and 8 bases from J, with 15 bases between. This CDR3 has 15 amino acids. In DNA form, the CDR3 reads TGTGCCAGCAGTGAAGTGATGGTGGCGGGGCATGAGCAGTTCTTC. This codes for CASSEVMVAGHEQFF.

The CDR3 region is CASSEGPRTFF. Here the CDR3 DNA reads TGCGCCAGCAGCGAGGGACCGCGGACGTTTTTT. The chain employs TRBV4-1 and TRBJ1-4; D perhaps matches TRBD1 (5 bases). Germline values: CDR1 MGHRA, CDR2 YSYEKL. The CDR3 contains 11 residues. The germline V and J ends were trimmed by 5 bases and 16 bases, with 14 bases remaining between them.